These 10 T cell receptor beta chains originate from one sample sequenced in a study of T cells in Graves' hyperthyroidism and ophthalmopathy. Amplified TCR beta CDR3 regions derived from RNA transcripts. The TCR CDR3 was amplified in a first-round RT-PCR using the HTBI primer set. Via MiXCR, TCRdb re-called the multiplex PCR reads, giving one row per CDR3 protein. The data contain hundreds of thousands of distinct CDR3 sequences, approximately 15% of them singletons. The sequenced sample consisted of blood. The receptors derive from a woman between 18 and 29 years old with Graves' hyperthyroidism.

The chain has TRBV7-8 and TRBJ2-2; 11 bases align to TRBD2. V gave up 3 bases and J gave up 4 bases; unmatched junction bases: 4. There are 16 residues in the CDR3. Germline assignment: CDR1 SGHVS and CDR2 FQNEAQ. This chain's CDR3 is CASSFVAGGSTGELFF. Written as DNA, the CDR3 is TGTGCCAGCAGCTTCGTAGCGGGAGGGTCCACCGGGGAGCTGTTTTTT.

This clonotype was detected ten times or more. The rearrangement uses TRBV11-2 and TRBJ2-3, with TRBD2 as a possible D gene (5 bases). Germline V gene data show CDR1 as SGHAT and CDR2 as FQNNGV. The germline V and J ends were trimmed by 5 bases and 2 bases, with 20 bases remaining between them. The CDR3 extends over 17 amino acids. CDR3 region: CASSPHRSSGFTDTQYF. The CDR3 region has the DNA TGTGCCAGCAGCCCCCACCGGTCGAGCGGTTTCACAGATACGCAGTATTTT. The variable domain in full, with the rest retrieved from reference TRBV11-2 and TRBJ2-3, is EAGVAQSPRYKIIEKRQSVAFWCNPISGHATLYWYQQILGQGPKLLIQFQNNGVVDDSQLPKDRFSAERLKGVDSTLKIQPAKLEDSAVYLCASSPHRSSGFTDTQYFGPGTRLTVL.

The chain has TRBV10-2 and TRBJ2-7; tentatively, D is TRBD2 (6 bases). Germline CDR1 is WSHSY and CDR2 is SAAADI. This CDR3 has 15 residues. The V end was cut by 4 bases, the J end by 5 bases, with 18 bases between. CDR3 DNA sequence: TGCGCCAGCAGTGTGGAAAGGACTGGCGGGGACGAGCAGTACTTC. Its protein is CASSVERTGGDEQYF.

The DNA for the CDR3 is TGTGCCAGCAGATGGACTAGCGGGAGCACAGATACGCAGTATTTT. As protein: CASRWTSGSTDTQYF. The rearrangement joins TRBV7-9 to TRBJ2-3; 11 positions match TRBD2. Germline V gene data show CDR1 as SEHNR and CDR2 as FQNEAQ (reference sequence). The CDR3 sequence is 15 residues long. Trimming cost V 6 bases and J 0 bases; bases outside gene matches: 2.

This clonotype was recorded a few times. The chain joins TRBV7-3 to TRBJ2-2; 8 nucleotides match TRBD2. In germline, CDR1 is SGHTA, CDR2 FQGTGA. J was trimmed by 7 bases and V by 5 bases; bases with no gene match: 9. This CDR3 spans 15 amino acids. CDR3 residues: CASSPSLAGGGELFF. CDR3 DNA sequence: TGTGCCAGCAGCCCCTCCCTTGCGGGGGGCGGGGAGCTGTTTTTT.

This clonotype was observed a handful of times. The rearrangement joins TRBV9 to TRBJ2-7; 8 bases agree with TRBD1. The CDR3 length is 15 residues. V dropped 4 bases and J dropped 6; count of bases not matched to a gene: 12. Germline CDR1 is SGDLS and CDR2 is YYNGEE. The CDR3 sequence is CASSPSGGASTEQYF. The DNA of the CDR3 is TGTGCCAGCAGCCCCTCAGGGGGCGCAAGTACCGAGCAGTACTTC.

The chain joins TRBV7-3 to TRBJ2-3; D might be TRBD2 (6 bases). V gave up 1 base and J gave up 1 base, with 12 bases separating them. The germline V gene encodes CDR1 SGHTA and CDR2 FQGTGA. This CDR3 is 16 amino acids long. The CDR3 reads CASSLSPGAGTDTQYF. CDR3 DNA sequence: TGTGCCAGCAGCTTAAGTCCGGGAGCAGGCACAGATACGCAGTATTTT.

This clonotype has at least ten counts. The CDR3 region is CASSLFETGAAYEQYF. CDR3 in DNA: TGTGCCAGCAGTTTATTCGAGACAGGGGCGGCCTACGAGCAGTACTTC. The V and J genes are TRBV28 and TRBJ2-7, with 8 positions matching TRBD1. V dropped 1 base and J dropped 2; count of bases not matched to a gene: 7. This CDR3 comprises 16 residues. Germline V gives CDR1 MDHEN, CDR2 SYDVKM.

The chain links TRBV27 to TRBJ2-7, with no clear D. The CDR3 has 14 amino acids. V lost 4 bases and J 2 bases, leaving 12 bases between the germline ends. CDR1 is MNHEY and CDR2 is SMNVEV in the germline V gene (reference sequence). Written as DNA, the CDR3 is TGTGCCAGCAGTTCAGTACCTGGCCCCTACGAGCAGTACTTC. This encodes CASSSVPGPYEQYF.

As to this clonotype: This could be a read error, since a much larger clone is one nucleotide away. This sequence joins TRBV3-1 and TRBJ2-3, with 11 bases identical to TRBD2. Germline V CDR1 and CDR2: LGHDT, YNNKEL (reference sequence). The CDR3 is 15 residues long. The CDR3, as DNA: TGTGCCAGCAGGGGACTAGCGGATAACACAAATACGCAGTATTTT. Amino acid sequence: CASRGLADNTNTQYF.